Sequencing of this T cell receptor (beta chain) was carried out in a study of CD8 T cells in ankylosing spondylitis. Study-wide points: Several highly homologous variants made up a TCR beta motif, and this motif appeared characteristic of ankylosing spondylitis blood.

This clonotype was seen more than once but under ten times. The antigen remains undetermined. In TCRdb, the 5' RACE reads were re-called with MiXCR into one record per CDR3 protein. The sample shows 500,000 to 550,000 distinct CDR3 sequences, approximately 11% of them seen only once. The germline CDR1 and CDR2 sequences are DFQATT and SNEGSKA (reference sequence). The CDR3 is 13 residues long. This sequence was found in a male donor with ankylosing spondylitis. The rearrangement links TRBV20-1 to TRBJ2-3, with D unresolved. Specimen: blood, either unsorted or a sorted T cell fraction (not recorded which). The CDR3 DNA is TGCAGGCCAAAAGTCCCCACCCGAAATACGCAGTATTTT. The encoded protein is CRPKVPTRNTQYF.